The clone carrying this T cell receptor (beta chain) was observed a single time. Profiled with immunoSEQ multiplex PCR; TCRdb holds only in-frame clones, not every one. The sample lists roughly 70,000 clones; 85% to 90% were seen once. These data are taken from a study of T cells in localized non-small cell lung cancer. Sequenced material: peripheral blood, taken before any cancer treatment. This receptor was identified in a male donor at least 60 years old with stage III squamous cell lung carcinoma.

For the CDR3, the DNA is TGTGCCAGCAGGGGGACAGGGCATGGCTACACCTTC. This gives the protein CASRGTGHGYTF. V and J are TRBV2 and TRBJ1-2; 9 bases match TRBD1. This CDR3 has 12 amino acids. With 6 bases clipped from V and 6 bases from J, the junction kept 2 bases outside the gene matches. Germline CDR1 reads SNHLY; CDR2 reads FYNNEI.